One sample yielded the 12 T cell receptor beta chains listed below, sequenced in a study of CD8 T cells in Susac syndrome. The RNA input was roughly 0.45 to 1 ug, and it was reverse transcribed with random hexamers. TCRdb reanalysed the immunoSEQ multiplex PCR reads using MiXCR and keeps one entry per CDR3 protein. Of approximately 200,000 distinct CDR3 sequences listed, 92% were seen once; the top ten hold less than 0.15%. Sequenced: CD8+ T cells from PBMCs. These receptor sequences come from a human donor with multiple sclerosis.

This chain links TRBV7-9 with TRBJ2-2, with D unresolved. The CDR3 runs 14 residues. Germline-derived CDR1 and CDR2 are SEHNR and FQNEAQ (reference sequence). The V gene lost 5 bases and the J gene lost 2 bases, with 9 bases spanning the gap. The CDR3: CASSPLDNTGELFF. For the CDR3, the DNA is TGTGCCAGCAGCCCTCTCGACAACACCGGGGAGCTGTTTTTT.

The chain carries TRBV7-6 and TRBJ2-3; no reliable D call. The germline V gene encodes CDR1 SGHVS and CDR2 FNYEAQ. The CDR3 covers 14 residues. V was shortened by 6 bases and J by 2 bases, with 12 bases between the two germline ends. In nucleotides, the CDR3 is TGTGCCAGCAGTTCGGCAGGATACACAGATACGCAGTATTTT. As protein: CASSSAGYTDTQYF.

V gene TRBV24-1 combines with J gene TRBJ2-1; D is tentatively TRBD1 or TRBD2 (6 bases each). CDR3 length: 12 residues. Germline V gives CDR1 KGHDR, CDR2 SFDVKD. Trimming shortened V by 4 bases and J by 15 bases, and 15 bases separated the two germline ends. CDR3: CATSDRGPRRFF. The CDR3 DNA reads as TGTGCCACCAGTGACCGGGGGCCCCGGCGGTTCTTC.

The rearrangement links TRBV15 to TRBJ2-7, with 13 bases fitting TRBD2. The CDR3 is 14 residues long. V dropped 5 bases and J dropped 5; count of bases not matched to a gene: 3. Germline assignment: CDR1 LNHNV and CDR2 YYDKDF (reference sequence). In DNA form, the CDR3 reads TGTGCCACCAGCGGCGGGACTAGCGGGGACGAGCAGTACTTC. Translating gives CATSGGTSGDEQYF. The full variable domain, in which reference TRBV15 and TRBJ2-7 provide the parts outside the CDR3, is DAMVIQNPRYQVTQFGKPVTLSCSQTLNHNVMYWYQQKSSQAPKLLFHYYDKDFNNEADTPDNFQSRRPNTSFCFLDIRSPGLGDTAMYLCATSGGTSGDEQYFGPGTRLTVT.

The gene calls are TRBV7-8 and TRBJ2-7, with 10 bases that match TRBD2. The CDR3 is 16 residues long. Germline values: CDR1 SGHVS, CDR2 FQNEAQ. The junction had 9 bases not matched to a gene; V was cut back by 5 bases and J by 2 bases. This CDR3 reads CASSRRGSGGTYEQYF. For the CDR3, the DNA is TGTGCCAGCAGCCGGCGGGGTAGCGGGGGGACCTACGAGCAGTACTTC.

The chain combines TRBV20-1 with TRBJ2-5; TRBD2 matches 11 bases. The length of the CDR3 is 18 residues. V gave up 4 bases and J gave up 2 bases; unmatched junction bases: 15. From germline, CDR1 is DFQATT and CDR2 SNEGSKA (reference sequence). DNA of the CDR3: TGCAGTGCTAAGGGTGGTAGCGGGGGGGGGTTAGGACAAGAGACCCAGTACTTC. Amino acids: CSAKGGSGGGLGQETQYF.

V is TRBV11-2 and J is TRBJ2-1; 10 positions agree with TRBD2. After removal of 0 bases from V and 7 bases from J, the junction contained 6 bases not matched to a gene. Germline V lookup: CDR1 SGHAT, CDR2 FQNNGV. There are 16 residues in the CDR3. CDR3 bases: TGTGCCAGCAGCTTAGATCAGACTAGCGGGCTGAATGAGCAGTTCTTC. This sequence encodes CASSLDQTSGLNEQFF.

The genes are TRBV4-2 and TRBJ2-1; 7 bases align to TRBD2. The V gene end was trimmed by 3 bases and the J gene end by 5 bases; junction bases not matched to a gene: 10. Germline values: CDR1 LGHNA, CDR2 YNFKEQ. The CDR3 is 16 residues long. This chain's CDR3 is CASSHGPYGGDNEQFF. DNA of the CDR3: TGTGCCAGCAGCCACGGTCCCTATGGGGGGGACAATGAGCAGTTCTTC.

J is TRBJ2-1 and V is TRBV16; 9 bases fit TRBD1. CDR1 and CDR2 (germline): KGHSY, FQNENV. The CDR3 sequence is 14 residues long. V lost 4 bases and J lost 8; bases outside the gene matches: 6. In DNA form, the CDR3 reads TGTGCCAGCAGCCGGGGACAGGGTGTCGATGAGCAGTTCTTC. Encoded protein: CASSRGQGVDEQFF.

The chain links TRBV7-9 to TRBJ1-2, with unresolved D. V shed 1 base and J shed 11 bases, with 11 bases lying between them. Germline assignment: CDR1 SEHNR and CDR2 FQNEAQ (reference sequence). The CDR3 runs 12 residues. The DNA for the CDR3 is TGTGCCAGCAGCTTAGAGGTCGAGGGTTACACCTTC. Its protein product is CASSLEVEGYTF.

V gene TRBV29-1 combines with J gene TRBJ2-3; weak D call: TRBD1 (5 bases). The CDR3 has 18 residues. The germline V gene encodes CDR1 SQVTM and CDR2 ANQGSEA. With 0 bases removed from V and 4 bases from J, the gap between germline ends came to 23 bases. The CDR3 reads CSVEDWAGMENPPDTQYF. The CDR3 coding sequence is TGCAGCGTTGAAGATTGGGCAGGGATGGAGAACCCTCCAGATACGCAGTATTTT.

The V and J genes are TRBV10-3 and TRBJ1-1; D not certain. Germline V gene data show CDR1 as ENHRY and CDR2 as SYGVKD. The germline V and J ends were trimmed by 3 bases and 2 bases, with 7 bases remaining between them. The CDR3 totals 13 residues. Here the CDR3 reads CAISDGSNTEAFF. CDR3 DNA sequence: TGTGCCATCAGTGATGGGTCCAACACTGAAGCTTTCTTT.